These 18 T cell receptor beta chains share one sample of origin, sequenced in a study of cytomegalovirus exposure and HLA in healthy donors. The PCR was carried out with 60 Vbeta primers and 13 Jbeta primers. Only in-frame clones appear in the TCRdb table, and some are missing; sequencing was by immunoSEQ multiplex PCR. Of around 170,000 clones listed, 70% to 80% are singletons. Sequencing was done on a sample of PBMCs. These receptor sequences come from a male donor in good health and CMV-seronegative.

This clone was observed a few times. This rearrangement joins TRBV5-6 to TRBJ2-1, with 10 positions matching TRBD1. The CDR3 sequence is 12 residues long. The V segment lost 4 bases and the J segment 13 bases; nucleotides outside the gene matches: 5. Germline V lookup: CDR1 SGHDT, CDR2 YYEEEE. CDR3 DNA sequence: TGTGCCAGCAGCCCCCGGGACAGGGGACAGTTCTTC. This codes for CASSPRDRGQFF.

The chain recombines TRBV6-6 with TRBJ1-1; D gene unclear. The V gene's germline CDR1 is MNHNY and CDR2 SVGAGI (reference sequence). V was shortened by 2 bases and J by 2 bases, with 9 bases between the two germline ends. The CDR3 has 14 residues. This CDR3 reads CASSYLHSNTEAFF. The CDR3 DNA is TGTGCCAGCAGTTACCTCCACAGTAACACTGAAGCTTTCTTT.

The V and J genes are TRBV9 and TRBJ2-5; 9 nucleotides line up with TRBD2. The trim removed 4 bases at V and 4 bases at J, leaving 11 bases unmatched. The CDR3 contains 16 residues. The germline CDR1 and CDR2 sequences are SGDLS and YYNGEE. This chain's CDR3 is CASSTNSGRVRETQYF. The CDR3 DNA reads TGTGCCAGCAGCACCAATAGCGGGAGAGTGCGAGAGACCCAGTACTTC. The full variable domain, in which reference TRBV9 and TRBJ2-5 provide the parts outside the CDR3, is DSGVTQTPKHLITATGQRVTLRCSPRSGDLSVYWYQQSLDQGLQFLIQYYNGEERAKGNILERFSAQQFPDLHSELNLSSLELGDSALYFCASSTNSGRVRETQYFGPGTRLLVL.

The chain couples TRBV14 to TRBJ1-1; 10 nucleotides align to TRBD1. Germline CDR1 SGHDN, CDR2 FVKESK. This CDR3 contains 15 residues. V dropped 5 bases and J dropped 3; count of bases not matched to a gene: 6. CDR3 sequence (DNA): TGTGCCAGCAGCGCTGACAGGGGGCGGTACACTGAAGCTTTCTTT. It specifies CASSADRGRYTEAFF. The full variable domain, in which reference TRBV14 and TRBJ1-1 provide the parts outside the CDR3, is EAGVTQFPSHSVIEKGQTVTLRCDPISGHDNLYWYRRVMGKEIKFLLHFVKESKQDESGMPNNRFLAERTGGTYSTLKVQPAELEDSGVYFCASSADRGRYTEAFFGQGTRLTVV.

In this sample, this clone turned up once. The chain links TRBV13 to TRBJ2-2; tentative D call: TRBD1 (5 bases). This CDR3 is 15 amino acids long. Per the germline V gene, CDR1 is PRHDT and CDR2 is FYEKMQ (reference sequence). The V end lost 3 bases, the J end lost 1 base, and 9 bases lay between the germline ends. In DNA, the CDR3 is TGTGCCAGCAGCTTTATACAGGAGAACACCGGGGAGCTGTTTTTT. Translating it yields CASSFIQENTGELFF.

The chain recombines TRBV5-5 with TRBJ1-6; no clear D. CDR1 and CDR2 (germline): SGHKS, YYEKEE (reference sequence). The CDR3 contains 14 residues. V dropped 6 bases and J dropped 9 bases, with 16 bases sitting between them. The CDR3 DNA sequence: TGTGCCAGCACCTCGGTGCCCGGCGGTTCACCCCTCCACTTT. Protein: CASTSVPGGSPLHF.

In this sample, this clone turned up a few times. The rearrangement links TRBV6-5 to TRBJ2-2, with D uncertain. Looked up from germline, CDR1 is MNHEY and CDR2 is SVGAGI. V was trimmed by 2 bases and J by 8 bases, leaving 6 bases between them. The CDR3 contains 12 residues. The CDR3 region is CASSYRLGELFF. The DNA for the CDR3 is TGTGCCAGCAGTTACCGTTTAGGGGAGCTGTTTTTT.

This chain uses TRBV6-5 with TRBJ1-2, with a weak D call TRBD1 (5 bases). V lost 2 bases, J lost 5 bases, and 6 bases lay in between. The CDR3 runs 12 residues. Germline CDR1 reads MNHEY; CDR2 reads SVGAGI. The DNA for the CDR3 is TGTGCCAGCAGTTACGGGACTTATGGCTACACCTTC. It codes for CASSYGTYGYTF.

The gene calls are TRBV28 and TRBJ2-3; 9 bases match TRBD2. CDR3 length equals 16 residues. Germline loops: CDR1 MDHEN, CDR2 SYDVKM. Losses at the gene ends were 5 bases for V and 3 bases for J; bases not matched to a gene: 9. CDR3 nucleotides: TGTGCCAGCAGTCCTCCCTTAGCGGGAGTAACAGATACGCAGTATTTT. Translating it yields CASSPPLAGVTDTQYF.

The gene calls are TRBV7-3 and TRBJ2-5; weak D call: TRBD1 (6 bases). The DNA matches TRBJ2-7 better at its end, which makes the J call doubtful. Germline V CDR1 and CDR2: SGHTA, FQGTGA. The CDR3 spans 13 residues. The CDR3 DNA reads TGTGCCAGCAGCTCGGACAGCTCCTACGAGCAGTACTTC. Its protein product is CASSSDSSYEQYF.

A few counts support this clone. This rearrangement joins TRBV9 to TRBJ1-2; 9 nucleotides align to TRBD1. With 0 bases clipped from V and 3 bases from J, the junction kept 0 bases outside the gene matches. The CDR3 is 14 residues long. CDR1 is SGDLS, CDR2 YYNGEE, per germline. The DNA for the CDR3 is TGTGCCAGCAGCGTAGGGACAGGGGACTATGGCTACACCTTC. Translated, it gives CASSVGTGDYGYTF.

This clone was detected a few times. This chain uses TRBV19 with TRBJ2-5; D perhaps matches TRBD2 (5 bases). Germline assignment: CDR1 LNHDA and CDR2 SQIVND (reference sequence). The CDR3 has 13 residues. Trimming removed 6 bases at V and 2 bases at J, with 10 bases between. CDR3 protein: CASRGEGQETQYF. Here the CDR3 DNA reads TGTGCCAGTAGGGGAGAGGGACAAGAGACCCAGTACTTC.

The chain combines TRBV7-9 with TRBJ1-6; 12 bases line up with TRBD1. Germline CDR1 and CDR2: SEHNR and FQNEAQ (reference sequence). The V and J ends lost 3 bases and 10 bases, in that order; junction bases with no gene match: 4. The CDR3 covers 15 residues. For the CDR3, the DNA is TGTGCCAGCAGCTTGGGGACAGGGGGCTTATCACCCCTCCACTTT. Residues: CASSLGTGGLSPLHF.

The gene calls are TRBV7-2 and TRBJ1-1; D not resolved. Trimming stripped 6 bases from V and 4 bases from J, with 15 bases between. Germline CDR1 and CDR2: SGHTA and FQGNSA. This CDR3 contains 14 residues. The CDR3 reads CASRPRGVATEAFF. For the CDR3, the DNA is TGTGCCAGCAGACCCCGCGGGGTCGCCACTGAAGCTTTCTTT.

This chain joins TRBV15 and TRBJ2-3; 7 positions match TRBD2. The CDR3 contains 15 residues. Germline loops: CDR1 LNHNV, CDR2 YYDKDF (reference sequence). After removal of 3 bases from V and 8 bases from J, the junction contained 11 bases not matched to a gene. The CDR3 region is CATSSPGTTLGTQYF. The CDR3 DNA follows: TGTGCCACCAGCAGCCCCGGGACTACTTTAGGTACGCAGTATTTT.

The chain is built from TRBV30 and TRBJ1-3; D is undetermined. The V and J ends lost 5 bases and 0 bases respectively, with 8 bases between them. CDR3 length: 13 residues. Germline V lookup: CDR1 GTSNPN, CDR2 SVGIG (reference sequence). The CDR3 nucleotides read TGTGCCTGGGAGAAAGCCTCTGGAAACACCATATATTTT. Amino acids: CAWEKASGNTIYF.

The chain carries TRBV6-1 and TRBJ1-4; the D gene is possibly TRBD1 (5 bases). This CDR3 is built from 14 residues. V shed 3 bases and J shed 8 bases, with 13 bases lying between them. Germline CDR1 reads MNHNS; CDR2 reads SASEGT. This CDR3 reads CASSDFRVSEKLFF. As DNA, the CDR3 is TGTGCCAGCAGTGACTTCAGGGTGAGCGAAAAACTGTTTTTT.

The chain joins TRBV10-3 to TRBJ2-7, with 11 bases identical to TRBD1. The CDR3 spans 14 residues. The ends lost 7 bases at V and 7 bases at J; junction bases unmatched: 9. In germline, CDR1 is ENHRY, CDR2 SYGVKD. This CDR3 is CAITQGQGVYEQYF. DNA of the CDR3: TGTGCCATCACCCAGGGACAGGGGGTTTATGAGCAGTACTTC.